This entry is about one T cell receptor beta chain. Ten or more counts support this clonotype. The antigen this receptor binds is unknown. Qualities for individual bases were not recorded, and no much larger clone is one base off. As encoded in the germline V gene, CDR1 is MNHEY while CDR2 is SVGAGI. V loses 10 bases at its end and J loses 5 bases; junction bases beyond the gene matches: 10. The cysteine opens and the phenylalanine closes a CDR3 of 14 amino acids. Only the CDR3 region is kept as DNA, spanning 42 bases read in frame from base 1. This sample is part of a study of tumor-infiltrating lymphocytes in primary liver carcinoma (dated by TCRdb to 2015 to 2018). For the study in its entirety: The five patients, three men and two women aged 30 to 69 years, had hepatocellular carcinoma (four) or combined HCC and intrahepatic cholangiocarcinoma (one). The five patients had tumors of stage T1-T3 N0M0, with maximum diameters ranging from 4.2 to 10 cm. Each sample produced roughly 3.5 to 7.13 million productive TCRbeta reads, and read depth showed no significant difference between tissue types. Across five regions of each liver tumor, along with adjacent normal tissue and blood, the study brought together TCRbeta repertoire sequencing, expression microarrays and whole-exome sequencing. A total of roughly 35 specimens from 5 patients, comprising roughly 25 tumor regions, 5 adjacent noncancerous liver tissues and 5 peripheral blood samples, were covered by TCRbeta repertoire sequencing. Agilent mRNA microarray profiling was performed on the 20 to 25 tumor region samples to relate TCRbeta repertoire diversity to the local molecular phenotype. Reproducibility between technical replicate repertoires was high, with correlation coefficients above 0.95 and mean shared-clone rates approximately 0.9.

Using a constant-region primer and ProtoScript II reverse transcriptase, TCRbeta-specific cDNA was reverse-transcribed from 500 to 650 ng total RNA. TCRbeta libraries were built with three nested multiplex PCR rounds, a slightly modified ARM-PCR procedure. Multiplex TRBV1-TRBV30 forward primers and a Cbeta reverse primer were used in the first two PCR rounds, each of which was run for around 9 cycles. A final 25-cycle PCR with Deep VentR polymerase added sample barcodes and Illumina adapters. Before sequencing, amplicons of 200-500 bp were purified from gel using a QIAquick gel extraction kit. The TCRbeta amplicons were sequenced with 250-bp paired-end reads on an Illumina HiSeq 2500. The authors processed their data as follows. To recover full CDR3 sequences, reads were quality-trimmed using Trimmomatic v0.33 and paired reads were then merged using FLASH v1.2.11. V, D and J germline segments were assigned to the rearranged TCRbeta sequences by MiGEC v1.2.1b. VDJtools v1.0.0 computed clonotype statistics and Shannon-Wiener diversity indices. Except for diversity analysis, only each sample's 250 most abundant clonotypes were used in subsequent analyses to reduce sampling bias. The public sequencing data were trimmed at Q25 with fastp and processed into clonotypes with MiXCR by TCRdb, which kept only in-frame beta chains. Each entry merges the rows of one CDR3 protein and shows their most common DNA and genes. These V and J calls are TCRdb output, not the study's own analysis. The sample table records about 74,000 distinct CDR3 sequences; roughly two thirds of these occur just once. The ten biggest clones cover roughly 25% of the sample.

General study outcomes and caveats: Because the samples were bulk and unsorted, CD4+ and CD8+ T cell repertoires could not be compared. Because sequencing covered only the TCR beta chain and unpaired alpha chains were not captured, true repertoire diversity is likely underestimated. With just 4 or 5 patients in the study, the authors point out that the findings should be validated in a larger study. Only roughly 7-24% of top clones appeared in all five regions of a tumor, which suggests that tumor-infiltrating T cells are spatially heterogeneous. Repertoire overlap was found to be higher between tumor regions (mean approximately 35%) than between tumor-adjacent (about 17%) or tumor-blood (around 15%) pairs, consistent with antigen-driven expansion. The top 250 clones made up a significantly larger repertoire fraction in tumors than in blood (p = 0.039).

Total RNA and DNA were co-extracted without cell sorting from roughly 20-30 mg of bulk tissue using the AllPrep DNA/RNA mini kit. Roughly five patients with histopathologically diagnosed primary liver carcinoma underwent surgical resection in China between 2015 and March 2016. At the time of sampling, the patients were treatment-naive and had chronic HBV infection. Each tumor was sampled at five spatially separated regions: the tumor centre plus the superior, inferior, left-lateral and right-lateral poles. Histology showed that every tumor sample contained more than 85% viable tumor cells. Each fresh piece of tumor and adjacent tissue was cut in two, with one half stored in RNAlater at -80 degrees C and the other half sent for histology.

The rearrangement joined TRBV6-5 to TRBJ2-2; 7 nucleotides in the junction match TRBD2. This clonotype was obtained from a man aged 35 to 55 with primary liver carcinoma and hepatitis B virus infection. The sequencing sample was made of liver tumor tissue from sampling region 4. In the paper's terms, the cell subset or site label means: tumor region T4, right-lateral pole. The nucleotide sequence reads TGTGCCATCAGGCCTAGCGGCGGTACCGGGGAGCTGTTTTTT. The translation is CAIRPSGGTGELFF.